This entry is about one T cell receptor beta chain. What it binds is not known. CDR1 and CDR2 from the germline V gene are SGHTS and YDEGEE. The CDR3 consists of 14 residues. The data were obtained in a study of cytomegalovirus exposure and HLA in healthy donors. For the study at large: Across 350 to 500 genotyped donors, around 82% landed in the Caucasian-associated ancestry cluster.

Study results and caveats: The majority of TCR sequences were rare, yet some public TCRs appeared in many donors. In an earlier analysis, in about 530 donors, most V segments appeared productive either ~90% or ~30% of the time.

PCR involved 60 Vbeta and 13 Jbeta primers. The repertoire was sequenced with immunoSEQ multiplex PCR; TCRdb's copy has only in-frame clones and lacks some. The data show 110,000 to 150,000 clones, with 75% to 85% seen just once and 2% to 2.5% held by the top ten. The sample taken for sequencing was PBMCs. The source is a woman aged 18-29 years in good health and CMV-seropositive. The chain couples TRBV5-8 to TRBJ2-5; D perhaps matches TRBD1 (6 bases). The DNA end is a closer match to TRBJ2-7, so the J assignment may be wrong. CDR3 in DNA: TGTGCCAGCAGCTTGACAGGGTCCTCCTACGAGCAGTACTTC. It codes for CASSLTGSSYEQYF.